A selection of T cell receptor beta chains follows, all from one sample in a study of cytomegalovirus exposure and HLA in healthy donors. Only in-frame clones appear in the TCRdb table, and some are missing; sequencing was by immunoSEQ multiplex PCR. Of 150,000 to 200,000 clones in the sample, under 90% were seen once. The sequenced sample consisted of PBMCs. The receptors come from a woman aged 18-30 years in good health and CMV-seropositive. CDR3s include the opening cysteine and the closing phenylalanine or tryptophan. Fields, in order: D gene, CDR3 length, V gene, J gene, clone size, CDR3 DNA, CDR3 protein. D genes are given only for firm matches. Clone size is stated in some rows and not others, as once, few, many or a class when expanded.

D gene: TRBD1
CDR3 length: 13
V gene: TRBV30
J gene: TRBJ1-2
clone size: NA
CDR3 DNA: TGTGCCTGGAGTGCAGGGGGCGCTTATGGCTACACCTTC
CDR3 protein: CAWSAGGAYGYTF

D gene: NA
CDR3 length: 15
V gene: TRBV4-3
J gene: TRBJ2-7
clone size: NA
CDR3 DNA: TGCGCCAGCAGCCAAGAGTGGGAGAAGGGTGCCGAGCAGTACTTC
CDR3 protein: CASSQEWEKGAEQYF

D gene: TRBD1
CDR3 length: 15
V gene: TRBV6-6
J gene: TRBJ2-2
clone size: NA
CDR3 DNA: TGTGCCAGCAGCCCAAGGACAGGTGCCACCGGGGAGCTGTTTTTT
CDR3 protein: CASSPRTGATGELFF

D gene: NA
CDR3 length: 14
V gene: TRBV7-2
J gene: TRBJ1-2
clone size: NA
CDR3 DNA: TGTGCCAGCAGCTTTCAGGGGATGGGCTATGGCTACACCTTC
CDR3 protein: CASSFQGMGYGYTF

D gene: TRBD1
CDR3 length: 14
V gene: TRBV5-1
J gene: TRBJ1-1
clone size: NA
CDR3 DNA: TGCGCCAGCAGCCCGACAGGGTACGGCACTGAAGCTTTCTTT
CDR3 protein: CASSPTGYGTEAFF

D gene: NA
CDR3 length: 15
V gene: TRBV19
J gene: TRBJ2-2
clone size: NA
CDR3 DNA: TGTGCCAGTAGTATTAATTTTGGACACTCCGGGGAGCTGTTTTTT
CDR3 protein: CASSINFGHSGELFF

D gene: TRBD1
CDR3 length: 14
V gene: TRBV5-1
J gene: TRBJ1-1
clone size: NA
CDR3 DNA: TGCGCCAGCAGCGTTGGGACAGGGAACACTGAAGCTTTCTTT
CDR3 protein: CASSVGTGNTEAFF

D gene: NA
CDR3 length: 13
V gene: TRBV29-1
J gene: TRBJ1-1
clone size: NA
CDR3 DNA: TGCAGCGTTGAACTGGGGGGGAACACTGAAGCTTTCTTT
CDR3 protein: CSVELGGNTEAFF

D gene: TRBD1
CDR3 length: 13
V gene: TRBV29-1
J gene: TRBJ2-1
clone size: NA
CDR3 DNA: TGCAGCGGGGACAGGGGTGATGGCAATGAGCAGTTCTTC
CDR3 protein: CSGDRGDGNEQFF

D gene: NA
CDR3 length: 19
V gene: TRBV5-1
J gene: TRBJ2-6
clone size: NA
CDR3 DNA: TGCGCCAGCAGCGCATTATGGGACTTTCAGAGCTCTGGGGCCAACGTCCTGACTTTC
CDR3 protein: CASSALWDFQSSGANVLTF

D gene: NA
CDR3 length: 14
V gene: TRBV6-1
J gene: TRBJ1-5
clone size: NA
CDR3 DNA: TGTGCCAGCATTGGGGCTGGCGGCAATCAGCCCCAGCATTTT
CDR3 protein: CASIGAGGNQPQHF

D gene: TRBD2
CDR3 length: 15
V gene: TRBV19
J gene: TRBJ2-5
clone size: once
CDR3 DNA: TGTGCCAGTAGGGGGAGGGACGGGGATCGTGAGACCCAGTACTTC
CDR3 protein: CASRGRDGDRETQYF

D gene: TRBD1
CDR3 length: 12
V gene: TRBV30
J gene: TRBJ1-2
clone size: few
CDR3 DNA: TGTGCCTGGAGCGGGACAGGTTATGGGTTTGGCTTC
CDR3 protein: CAWSGTGYGFGF

D gene: TRBD1
CDR3 length: 16
V gene: TRBV25-1
J gene: TRBJ1-4
clone size: NA
CDR3 DNA: TGTGCCAGCAGTGTCCAAGAGGACAGGCCTAATGAAAAACTGTTTTTT
CDR3 protein: CASSVQEDRPNEKLFF

D gene: NA
CDR3 length: 18
V gene: TRBV15
J gene: TRBJ2-3
clone size: NA
CDR3 DNA: TGTGCCACCAGCAGAGACCCAACGGGAGATTTTTTATCAGATACGCAGTATTTT
CDR3 protein: CATSRDPTGDFLSDTQYF

D gene: TRBD1
CDR3 length: 14
V gene: TRBV29-1
J gene: TRBJ2-2
clone size: NA
CDR3 DNA: TGCAGCGTCCCGGGACAGCTGAACACCGGGGAGCTGTTTTTT
CDR3 protein: CSVPGQLNTGELFF

D gene: TRBD1
CDR3 length: 13
V gene: TRBV19
J gene: TRBJ1-5
clone size: NA
CDR3 DNA: TGTGCCGGATCGGACAGGGTAAATCAGCCCCAGCATTTT
CDR3 protein: CAGSDRVNQPQHF

D gene: NA
CDR3 length: 15
V gene: TRBV7-2
J gene: TRBJ2-7
clone size: NA
CDR3 DNA: TGTGCCAGCAGCTTAACTCGACTCCCCTCCTACGAGCAGTACTTC
CDR3 protein: CASSLTRLPSYEQYF

D gene: NA
CDR3 length: 10
V gene: TRBV2
J gene: TRBJ2-1
clone size: NA
CDR3 DNA: TGTGCCAGCGTACGTCAGGGGCAGTTCTTC
CDR3 protein: CASVRQGQFF

D gene: NA
CDR3 length: 16
V gene: TRBV7-6
J gene: TRBJ1-3
clone size: NA
CDR3 DNA: TGTGCCAGCAGCTTAAGCGGGGGGTTTACTGGAAACACCATATATTTT
CDR3 protein: CASSLSGGFTGNTIYF

D gene: TRBD2
CDR3 length: 18
V gene: TRBV19
J gene: TRBJ2-1
clone size: once
CDR3 DNA: TGTGCCAGTAGGCGGGACCCTTGGACTAGCCGAAGTAGGAATGAGCAGTTCTTC
CDR3 protein: CASRRDPWTSRSRNEQFF

D gene: NA
CDR3 length: 17
V gene: TRBV7-2
J gene: TRBJ1-3
clone size: NA
CDR3 DNA: TGTGCCAGCAGCTTAGTGTCCCTCCGGAGCTCTGGAAACACCATATATTTT
CDR3 protein: CASSLVSLRSSGNTIYF

D gene: TRBD2
CDR3 length: 15
V gene: TRBV4-3
J gene: TRBJ2-1
clone size: NA
CDR3 DNA: TGCGCCAGCCAAGCGGGGGTAAGCTCCTACAATGAGCAGTTCTTC
CDR3 protein: CASQAGVSSYNEQFF

D gene: NA
CDR3 length: 19
V gene: TRBV7-8
J gene: TRBJ2-6
clone size: NA
CDR3 DNA: TGTGCCAGCAGCTTAGCGCATGAGGTGCTCAGCTCTGGGGCCAACGTCCTGACTTTC
CDR3 protein: CASSLAHEVLSSGANVLTF

D gene: TRBD1
CDR3 length: 15
V gene: TRBV5-1
J gene: TRBJ1-1
clone size: NA
CDR3 DNA: TGCGCCAGCAGCCCCCCGGGACAGATGAACACTGAAGCTTTCTTT
CDR3 protein: CASSPPGQMNTEAFF

D gene: NA
CDR3 length: 15
V gene: TRBV27
J gene: TRBJ2-7
clone size: NA
CDR3 DNA: TGTGCCAGCAGTTCCCCTTATGCGGCCAACTACGAGCAGTACTTC
CDR3 protein: CASSSPYAANYEQYF

D gene: NA
CDR3 length: 15
V gene: TRBV30
J gene: TRBJ1-2
clone size: NA
CDR3 DNA: TGTGCCTGGAGTGTAGCCGGGGAGGGGTACTATGGCTACACCTTC
CDR3 protein: CAWSVAGEGYYGYTF

D gene: TRBD2
CDR3 length: 16
V gene: TRBV6-6
J gene: TRBJ2-1
clone size: NA
CDR3 DNA: TGTGCCAGCAGTTCCCGGACTAGCGAGGTGGGGAATGAGCAGTTCTTC
CDR3 protein: CASSSRTSEVGNEQFF

D gene: NA
CDR3 length: 13
V gene: TRBV7-3
J gene: TRBJ2-1
clone size: NA
CDR3 DNA: TGTGCCAGCAGCCAGGGACTTTACAATGAGCAGTTCTTC
CDR3 protein: CASSQGLYNEQFF

D gene: NA
CDR3 length: 17
V gene: TRBV7-9
J gene: TRBJ2-7
clone size: NA
CDR3 DNA: TGTGCCAGCAGCTCCGCGACATCCAGTCGATTTACCTACGAGCAGTACTTC
CDR3 protein: CASSSATSSRFTYEQYF

D gene: NA
CDR3 length: 15
V gene: TRBV5-1
J gene: TRBJ1-1
clone size: NA
CDR3 DNA: TGCGCCAGCAGCTTGGTCGTCAGTATGAACACTGAAGCTTTCTTT
CDR3 protein: CASSLVVSMNTEAFF

D gene: TRBD1
CDR3 length: 15
V gene: TRBV18
J gene: TRBJ1-2
clone size: once
CDR3 DNA: TGTGCCAGCTCACCGTCCGGGACAGGGGTATATGGCTACACCTTC
CDR3 protein: CASSPSGTGVYGYTF